The next 27 T cell receptor beta chains were all read from a single sample in a study of blood T cell repertoires in COVID-19. This table comes from immunoSEQ multiplex PCR, and its TCRdb copy is limited to in-frame clones, with some not included. The data show 360,000 or so clones, roughly 86% seen once. Source material: PBMCs or T cells enriched from blood (not recorded which). The receptors derive from a woman aged 30 to 39 who had been exposed to COVID-19.

The chain couples TRBV19 to TRBJ2-2, with 7 bases aligning to TRBD2. The length of the CDR3 is 15 residues. Germline CDR1 is LNHDA and CDR2 is SQIVND (reference sequence). V was pared by 11 bases and J by 5 bases, with 14 bases of the junction left unmatched. The CDR3 here is CAPTRGRRWTGELFF. CDR3 DNA: TGTGCCCCGACGCGGGGGAGGCGTTGGACCGGGGAGCTGTTTTTT.

The chain combines TRBV28 with TRBJ2-1, with 7 bases that match TRBD1. Losses at the gene ends were 7 bases for V and 3 bases for J; bases not matched to a gene: 9. Germline V gives CDR1 MDHEN, CDR2 SYDVKM. The CDR3 is 15 amino acids. This CDR3 reads CASTPGGIGYNEQFF. The DNA for the CDR3 is TGTGCCAGCACCCCAGGGGGTATAGGCTACAATGAGCAGTTCTTC. The variable domain in full, completed from reference TRBV28 and TRBJ2-1, reads DVKVTQSSRYLVKRTGEKVFLECVQDMDHENMFWYRQDPGLGLRLIYFSYDVKMKEKGDIPEGYSVSREKKERFSLILESASTNQTSMYLCASTPGGIGYNEQFFGPGTRLTVL.

This clone was counted a single time. CDR3 coding DNA: TGCGCCAGCAGGGCCCCCACCGGGGAGCTGTTTTTT. Amino acid sequence: CASRAPTGELFF. V and J are TRBV10-1 and TRBJ2-2; D is ambiguous. V shed 6 bases and J shed 4 bases, with 6 bases lying between them. The CDR3 covers 12 residues. Germline V gene data show CDR1 as WNHNN and CDR2 as SYGVQD (reference sequence).

This clone was recorded once. V and J are TRBV6-5 and TRBJ2-1; the match to TRBD2 covers 11 bases. Germline assignment: CDR1 MNHEY and CDR2 SVGAGI. The length of the CDR3 is 16 residues. Unmatched junction bases numbered 3, after V lost 2 bases and J lost 3 bases. The DNA for the CDR3 is TGTGCCAGCAGTTACGGGACTAGCGGACACTACAATGAGCAGTTCTTC. It is translated as CASSYGTSGHYNEQFF.

V is TRBV19 and J is TRBJ2-1; TRBD2 agrees at 7 bases. This CDR3 has 16 amino acids. J was trimmed by 7 bases and V by 2 bases; bases with no gene match: 11. Germline CDR1 reads LNHDA; CDR2 reads SQIVND (reference sequence). As DNA, the CDR3 is TGTGCCAGTAGTATATTCTATCGGACTAGTCTGAATGAGCAGTTCTTC. Translated, it gives CASSIFYRTSLNEQFF.

V usage is TRBV27 and J usage is TRBJ1-3; TRBD1 might be the D (6 bases). V gave up 2 bases and J gave up 3 bases, with 17 bases separating them. This CDR3 has 17 amino acids. Germline V gene lookup returns CDR1 MNHEY and CDR2 SMNVEV (reference sequence). This CDR3 reads CASSLKPPGQHGNTIYF. DNA for the CDR3: TGTGCCAGCAGTTTAAAACCCCCGGGACAACATGGAAACACCATATATTTT.

This chain links TRBV19 with TRBJ2-1; maybe TRBD2 (5 bases). Germline V lookup: CDR1 LNHDA, CDR2 SQIVND (reference sequence). The CDR3 covers 14 residues. V shed 3 bases and J shed 1 base, with 7 bases lying between them. This CDR3 reads CASSIGSSYNEQFF. The CDR3 nucleotides are TGTGCCAGTAGTATTGGGAGTTCCTACAATGAGCAGTTCTTC.

The rearrangement links TRBV10-3 to TRBJ2-5; D possibly corresponds to TRBD2 (5 bases). The germline V gene encodes CDR1 ENHRY and CDR2 SYGVKD. The V gene lost 11 bases and the J gene lost 5 bases, with 18 bases spanning the gap. The CDR3 has 13 amino acids. For the CDR3, the DNA is TGTGCCGCCACGAGGGATAGTGATGAGACCCAGTACTTC. Amino acid sequence: CAATRDSDETQYF.

The chain uses TRBV7-3 and TRBJ2-1; 14 bases map to TRBD2. The V and J ends lost 5 bases and 14 bases, in that order; junction bases with no gene match: 11. The CDR3 spans 15 residues. CDR1 SGHTA and CDR2 FQGTGA come from the germline V gene. CDR3 nucleotide sequence: TGTGCCAGCAGCGCCTCCGGGACTAGCGGGAGTCTCAAGTTCTTC. Protein product: CASSASGTSGSLKFF.

The chain couples TRBV19 to TRBJ1-5; D may be TRBD1 (5 bases). Germline CDR1 is LNHDA and CDR2 is SQIVND (reference sequence). V shed 5 bases and J shed 4 bases, with 18 bases lying between them. The CDR3 covers 16 residues. The CDR3 nucleotides are TGTGCCAGTAGTCGAAGGACGGGGGGGGAGAATCAGCCCCAGCATTTT. Translating it yields CASSRRTGGENQPQHF.

This sequence joins TRBV27 and TRBJ2-1, with D possibly TRBD2 on 7 matching bases. The V end was cut by 7 bases, the J end by 8 bases, with 24 bases between. Germline V gene data show CDR1 as MNHEY and CDR2 as SMNVEV (reference sequence). The CDR3 spans 16 residues. CDR3 amino acids: CASKGRGTRESDEQFF. For the CDR3, the DNA is TGTGCCAGCAAGGGGAGGGGGACCCGGGAGAGCGATGAGCAGTTCTTC.

The chain carries TRBV10-3 and TRBJ2-1; 11 nucleotides line up with TRBD2. The CDR3 has 15 amino acids. Germline CDR1 reads ENHRY; CDR2 reads SYGVKD. Trimming cost V 10 bases and J 3 bases; bases outside gene matches: 8. Here the CDR3 reads CATGTSGWGYNEQFF. The CDR3 nucleotides read TGTGCCACTGGGACTAGCGGTTGGGGCTACAATGAGCAGTTCTTC.

V and J are TRBV20-1 and TRBJ1-4; D is unresolved. Germline values: CDR1 DFQATT, CDR2 SNEGSKA (reference sequence). The V gene lost 6 bases and the J gene lost 10 bases, with 12 bases spanning the gap. The CDR3 consists of 11 residues. CDR3 sequence: CSAALPGKLFF. DNA for the CDR3: TGCAGTGCGGCCCTCCCTGGAAAACTGTTTTTT.

The chain carries TRBV29-1 and TRBJ1-1, with TRBD1 matching over 7 bases. The V gene end was trimmed by 0 bases and the J gene end by 3 bases; junction bases not matched to a gene: 19. The CDR3 totals 19 residues. Germline V lookup: CDR1 SQVTM, CDR2 ANQGSEA. The CDR3 is CSVEDEGRDSRWRDTEAFF. CDR3 nucleotide sequence: TGCAGCGTTGAAGATGAGGGCAGGGACAGTCGGTGGCGGGACACTGAAGCTTTCTTT. The full variable domain, in which reference TRBV29-1 and TRBJ1-1 provide the parts outside the CDR3, is SAVISQKPSRDICQRGTSLTIQCQVDSQVTMMFWYRQQPGQSLTLIATANQGSEATYESGFVIDKFPISRPNLTFSTLTVSNMSPEDSSIYLCSVEDEGRDSRWRDTEAFFGQGTRLTVV.

The chain combines TRBV27 with TRBJ2-7; the match to TRBD2 covers 12 bases. CDR3 length equals 16 residues. CDR1 is MNHEY and CDR2 is SMNVEV in the germline V gene (reference sequence). J lost 0 bases, V lost 3 bases, and 3 bases had no gene match. The CDR3 sequence is CASSLASGRASYEQYF. The CDR3 coding sequence is TGTGCCAGCAGTTTGGCTAGCGGGAGGGCCTCCTACGAGCAGTACTTC.

This clone was seen only a few times. V gene TRBV18 combines with J gene TRBJ1-6; weak D call: TRBD1 (5 bases). V was trimmed by 2 bases and J by 10 bases, leaving 12 bases between them. The CDR3 is 14 residues long. Germline lookup yields CDR1 KGHSH and CDR2 LQKENI. CDR3 sequence reads: CASSPSEGTSPLHF. CDR3 DNA: TGTGCCAGCTCACCATCGGAGGGGACCTCACCCCTCCACTTT.

V usage is TRBV5-1 and J usage is TRBJ2-5; 7 nucleotides match TRBD1. Looked up from germline, CDR1 is SGHRS and CDR2 is YFSETQ. The CDR3 consists of 15 residues. Trimming at V came to 0 bases and at J to 4 bases, leaving 6 bases not matched to a gene. CDR3 in amino acids: CASSLALGGAETQYF. The CDR3, as DNA: TGCGCCAGCAGCTTGGCCCTAGGGGGCGCAGAGACCCAGTACTTC.

The rearrangement uses TRBV28 and TRBJ1-3, with D possibly matching TRBD1 (6 bases). CDR3 length equals 14 residues. V was clipped by 6 bases and J by 0 bases, with 9 bases between them. Germline lookup yields CDR1 MDHEN and CDR2 SYDVKM. The CDR3 spells CASSQGHSGNTIYF. CDR3 bases: TGTGCCAGCAGCCAGGGGCACTCTGGAAACACCATATATTTT.

The rearrangement links TRBV28 to TRBJ2-6, with TRBD2 identical over 12 bases. The CDR3 spans 17 residues. The V gene's germline CDR1 is MDHEN and CDR2 SYDVKM. V was pared by 7 bases and J by 4 bases, with 8 bases of the junction left unmatched. Here the CDR3 reads CASMVLAGGPGANVLTF. CDR3 DNA sequence: TGTGCCAGCATGGTACTAGCGGGAGGCCCCGGGGCCAACGTCCTGACTTTC.

This chain links TRBV19 with TRBJ2-7; 11 bases map to TRBD1. This CDR3 region has 15 residues. CDR1 and CDR2 from the germline V gene are LNHDA and SQIVND (reference sequence). Trimming at V came to 7 bases and at J to 6 bases, leaving 11 bases not matched to a gene. CDR3 coding DNA: TGTGCCAGTACCGATCAGGGGACAGGGGGTTCCGAGCAGTACTTC. Translation gives CASTDQGTGGSEQYF.

The rearrangement joins TRBV7-3 to TRBJ1-1; D is possibly TRBD1 (5 bases). This CDR3 region has 13 residues. Germline V lookup: CDR1 SGHTA, CDR2 FQGTGA. The V and J ends lost 4 bases and 6 bases respectively, with 12 bases between them. As DNA, the CDR3 is TGTGCCAGCAGCTCTCAGGGAGGCTCTGAAGCTTTCTTT. This translates into CASSSQGGSEAFF. Full variable domain (rest looked up from reference TRBV7-3 and TRBJ1-1): GAGVSQTPSNKVTEKGKYVELRCDPISGHTALYWYRQSLGQGPEFLIYFQGTGAADDSGLPNDRFFAVRPEGSVSTLKIQRTERGDSAVYLCASSSQGGSEAFFGQGTRLTVV.

This sequence joins TRBV21-1 and TRBJ1-1; TRBD1 is taken as the D call from the table, unchecked against the DNA. TRBV21-1 is classified as a pseudogene. The CDR3 is made up of 14 amino acids. The CDR3 nucleotides are TGTGCCAGCAACCCCGGGACAGCCAACACTGAAGCTTTCTTT. Translation gives CASNPGTANTEAFF.

The rearrangement joins TRBV3-1 (or the pseudogene TRBV3-2) to TRBJ2-2; the match to TRBD2 covers 11 bases. The V segment lost 1 base and the J segment 6 bases; nucleotides outside the gene matches: 10. The CDR3 consists of 18 residues. Per the germline V gene, CDR1 is LGHDT and CDR2 is YNNKEL (reference sequence). CDR3: CASSQGLAGNPGSGELFF. The CDR3 DNA follows: TGTGCCAGCAGCCAAGGACTAGCGGGAAATCCCGGGTCCGGGGAGCTGTTTTTT.

The chain employs TRBV3-1 (or the pseudogene TRBV3-2) and TRBJ2-2, with 8 bases matching TRBD2. V dropped 1 base and J dropped 0; count of bases not matched to a gene: 10. This CDR3 has 19 amino acids. Germline CDR1 and CDR2: LGHDT and YNNKEL (reference sequence). CDR3 DNA: TGTGCCAGCAGCCAAGGCTCCCTTACGGGAGGGCCGAACACCGGGGAGCTGTTTTTT. It encodes CASSQGSLTGGPNTGELFF.

The chain employs TRBV28 and TRBJ2-7; TRBD1 matches at 9 bases. J gave up 4 bases and V 5 bases, and 9 bases lay outside the gene matches. CDR3 size: 15 residues. The germline V gene encodes CDR1 MDHEN and CDR2 SYDVKM. The CDR3 loop is CASSVRDRATYEQYF. The CDR3, as DNA: TGTGCCAGCAGTGTAAGGGACAGGGCGACATACGAGCAGTACTTC.

The sample holds one count of this clone. The chain links TRBV11-3 to TRBJ2-1; 9 bases map to TRBD2. Germline V CDR1 and CDR2: SGHNT, YENEEA. This CDR3 has 16 amino acids. V was clipped by 4 bases and J by 8 bases; unmatched bases: 12. CDR3 in DNA: TGTGCCAGCAGCTCGAGAAGCGGGAGGCCTCACGATGAGCAGTTCTTC. Translated, it gives CASSSRSGRPHDEQFF.

The V call is TRBV10-3, the J call TRBJ2-5; D uncertain. The CDR3 is 11 amino acids. Germline lookup yields CDR1 ENHRY and CDR2 SYGVKD. V dropped 6 bases and J dropped 2 bases, with 4 bases sitting between them. The CDR3 loop reads CAIRQQETQYF. The CDR3 DNA is TGTGCCATCAGACAACAAGAGACCCAGTACTTC.